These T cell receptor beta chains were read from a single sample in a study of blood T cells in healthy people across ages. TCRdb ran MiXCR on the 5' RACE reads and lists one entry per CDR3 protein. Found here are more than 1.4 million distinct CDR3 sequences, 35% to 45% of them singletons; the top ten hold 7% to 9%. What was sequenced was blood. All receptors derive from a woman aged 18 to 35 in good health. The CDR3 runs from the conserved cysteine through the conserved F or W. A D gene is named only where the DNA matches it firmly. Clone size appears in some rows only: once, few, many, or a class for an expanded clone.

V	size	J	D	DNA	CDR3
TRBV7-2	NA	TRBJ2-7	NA	TGTGCCAGCAGTGACCCACCGCAGAACTGCGAGCAGTACTTC	CASSDPPQNCEQYF
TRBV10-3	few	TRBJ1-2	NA	TGTGCCATCAGTGAGTCGCAACAAACTTATGGCTACACCTTC	CAISESQQTYGYTF
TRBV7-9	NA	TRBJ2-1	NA	TGTGCCAGCAGCCCTATTGGGGGTACAACCTACAATGAGCAGTTCTTC	CASSPIGGTTYNEQFF
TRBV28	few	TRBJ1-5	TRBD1	TGTGCCAGCAGTTCGGCAGGGGGGAATAGCAATCAGCCCCAGCATTTT	CASSSAGGNSNQPQHF
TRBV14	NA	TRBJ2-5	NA	TGTGCCAGCAGCCAAGAGGCCGGGGTAGTACAAGGAGAGACCCAGTACTTC	CASSQEAGVVQGETQYF
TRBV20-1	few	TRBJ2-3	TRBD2	TGCAGTGCTAGAGCCGCCGAGCGGGGAAGCACAGATACGCAGTATTTT	CSARAAERGSTDTQYF
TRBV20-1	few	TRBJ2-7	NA	TGCAGTGCTAGAGATCGTCCAAGCTCCTACGAGCAGTACTTC	CSARDRPSSYEQYF
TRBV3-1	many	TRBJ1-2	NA	TGTGCCAGCAGCCAGACTACAGGGATCGGTGGCTACACCTTC	CASSQTTGIGGYTF
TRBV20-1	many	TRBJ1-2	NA	TGCAGTGCTAGGAGCAGGGAGAACGGTGGCTACACCTTC	CSARSRENGGYTF
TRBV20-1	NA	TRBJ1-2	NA	TGCAGTGCTAGCTGGCCCGGGGTTAACTATGGCTACACCTTC	CSASWPGVNYGYTF
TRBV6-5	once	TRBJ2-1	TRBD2	TGTGCCAGCTCAACTAGCGGGATGAGGTTGGATGAGCAGTTCTTC	CASSTSGMRLDEQFF
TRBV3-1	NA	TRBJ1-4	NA	TGTGCCAGCAGCCAATTGGAAAATGAAAAACTGTTTTTT	CASSQLENEKLFF
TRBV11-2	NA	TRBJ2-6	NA	TGTGCCAGCAGCCCAGGAATACAGGCTTTCTCTGGGGCCAACGTCCTGACTTTC	CASSPGIQAFSGANVLTF
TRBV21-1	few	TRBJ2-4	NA	TGTGCCAGCAGCAAAGTTATACTAGCGTACTTC	CASSKVILAYF
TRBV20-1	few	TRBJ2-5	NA	TGCAGTGCTCCCGCCACCGCCCAAGAGACCCAGTACTTC	CSAPATAQETQYF
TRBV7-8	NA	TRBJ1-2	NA	TGTGCCAGCAGCTTATCCGGCTATGGGGGCTACACCTTC	CASSLSGYGGYTF
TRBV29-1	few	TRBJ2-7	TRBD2	TGCAGCGTTGGTCATGGGTCGGGAGGAGTCAACGAGCAGTACTTC	CSVGHGSGGVNEQYF
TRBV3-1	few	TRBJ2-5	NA	TGTGCCAGCAGCCCCCCCGAGGTCCGGGGTGAGACCCAGTACTTC	CASSPPEVRGETQYF
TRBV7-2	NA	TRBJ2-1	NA	TGTGCCGGCAGCTTAGGGGGGACCCTCGAAGGAAAGCAGTTCTTC	CAGSLGGTLEGKQFF
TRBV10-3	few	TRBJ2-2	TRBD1	TGTGCCATCAGTGAACGGGACAGGGGAAGAGGTAACACCGGGGAGCTGTTTTTT	CAISERDRGRGNTGELFF
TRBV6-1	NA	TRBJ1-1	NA	TGTGCCAGCAGTGGGCAGGTTTGGGGGAACACTGAAGCTTTCTTT	CASSGQVWGNTEAFF
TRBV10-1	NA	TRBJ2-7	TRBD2	TGCGCCAGCAGTGAATACGGGACTAGCGCCTACGAGCAGTACTTC	CASSEYGTSAYEQYF
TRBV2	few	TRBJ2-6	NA	TGTGCCAGCAGCTCAGTGTCTGGGGCCAACGTCCTGACTTTC	CASSSVSGANVLTF
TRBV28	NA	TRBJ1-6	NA	TGTGCCAGCAGGGAGGGAGGGACTTCACCCCTCCACTTT	CASREGGTSPLHF
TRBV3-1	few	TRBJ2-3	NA	TGTGCCAGCAGCCAAACCCGGGACCTTTTGGATACGCAGTATTTT	CASSQTRDLLDTQYF
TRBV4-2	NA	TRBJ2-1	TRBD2	TGTGCCAGCAGCCAAGAAACTAGCGGGAGTGGAAATGAGCAGTTCTTC	CASSQETSGSGNEQFF
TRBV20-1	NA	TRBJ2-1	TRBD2	TGCGGTGCTAGGAACCCCGGGACTAGCGACGACAATGAGCAGTTCTTC	CGARNPGTSDDNEQFF
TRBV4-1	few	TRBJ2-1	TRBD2	TGCGCCAGCAGCCACCTCTTAGGGACTAGCGGGATCAATGAGCAGTTCTTC	CASSHLLGTSGINEQFF
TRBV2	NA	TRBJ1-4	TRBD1	TGTGCCAGCAGTGCAACAGGGGGCCTATCCTGGGAAAAACTGTTTTTT	CASSATGGLSWEKLFF
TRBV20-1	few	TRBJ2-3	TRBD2	TGCAGTGCTAGACCCAAGCGGGGCCAAGATACGCAGTATTTT	CSARPKRGQDTQYF
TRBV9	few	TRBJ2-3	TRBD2	TGTGCCAACAGCTTAAGTAGCGGGGTAACCCCTAGCACAGATACGCAGTATTTT	CANSLSSGVTPSTDTQYF
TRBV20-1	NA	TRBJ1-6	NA	TGCAGTGCTAGAGAGACAGTTACTAATTCACCCCTCCACTTT	CSARETVTNSPLHF
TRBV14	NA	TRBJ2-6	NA	TGTGCCAGCAGCCAAGTTCGGGTTCACACGTTTGGGGCCAACGTCCTGACTTTC	CASSQVRVHTFGANVLTF
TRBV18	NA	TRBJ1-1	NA	TGTGCCAGCTCACCCTCCCGGGCAATGAACACTGAAGCTTTCTTT	CASSPSRAMNTEAFF
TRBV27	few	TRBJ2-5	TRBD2	TGTGCCAGCAGCCCTCGACTAGCGGTGATGTACCAAGAGACCCAGTACTTC	CASSPRLAVMYQETQYF
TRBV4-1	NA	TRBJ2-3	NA	TGCGCCAGCAGCCAAGACCCCATCCAGTATTTT	CASSQDPIQYF